This TCR beta chain emerged from a study of T cells in Graves' hyperthyroidism and ophthalmopathy. Per germline, CDR1 MNHNY and CDR2 SVGAGI (reference sequence). This CDR3 has 15 amino acids. Germline trimming cut 0 bases from V and 5 bases from J; bases unmatched to any gene: 3. The CDR3 regions of TCR beta were amplified from RNA transcripts. First-round RT-PCR of the TCR CDR3 relied on the HTBI primer set. TCRdb analysed the multiplex PCR reads with MiXCR anew, one entry per CDR3 protein. The data show 93,000 or so distinct CDR3 sequences, around 50% seen once. Findings and limits, study-wide: Ophthalmopathy and stable hyperthyroidism were told apart by a 13 V-J model.

As for this clonotype: The antigen is undetermined.

Recently diagnosed hyperthyroidism of less than 2 months' duration affected patients aged 18 to 65. Patients having uncontrolled infection, another autoimmune disease, pregnancy or lactation were not included. The rearrangement joins TRBV6-6 to TRBJ1-5, with 8 bases identical to TRBD1. This receptor was obtained from a man aged 40-55 years with Graves' hyperthyroidism. The sequencing sample was made of blood. The CDR3 region has the DNA TGTGCCAGCAGTTACTCGGGACAGGCATATCAGCCCCAGCATTTT. This sequence encodes CASSYSGQAYQPQHF.